Listed here are 13 T cell receptor beta chains from one sample, sequenced in a study of blood T cell repertoires in COVID-19. Sequencing was performed with immunoSEQ multiplex PCR; in TCRdb, only in-frame clones are kept and a portion is missing. The sample includes around 250,000 clones, roughly 83% seen only once; the top ten take 10% to 15%. The sequenced material came from peripheral blood. The receptors shown here come from a man older than 75 with acute or convalescent COVID-19.

The rearrangement joins TRBV12-3 or TRBV12-4 to TRBJ1-2; D is ambiguous. This CDR3 has 12 residues. Trimming removed 2 bases at V and 7 bases at J, with 8 bases between. The CDR3 bases are TGTGCCAGCAGTTTATCCCCCTCTGGCTACACCTTC. Amino acid sequence: CASSLSPSGYTF.

This clone was seen just once. The chain is built from TRBV18 and TRBJ2-7, with 7 positions matching TRBD1. Unmatched junction bases numbered 8, after V lost 3 bases and J lost 0 bases. This CDR3 has 16 amino acids. Germline-derived CDR1 and CDR2 are KGHSH and LQKENI. The CDR3 sequence is CASSPRQGISSYEQYF. The CDR3 DNA is TGTGCCAGCTCACCCCGACAGGGAATTAGCTCCTACGAGCAGTACTTC.

The chain couples TRBV3-1 (or the pseudogene TRBV3-2) to TRBJ2-7, with D possibly being TRBD1 (5 bases). Trimming removed 4 bases from V and 2 bases from J, with 9 bases in between. CDR1 is LGHDT, CDR2 YNNKEL, per germline (reference sequence). The CDR3 consists of 13 residues. In DNA form, the CDR3 reads TGTGCCAGCAGCCGGGGCAGCACCTACGAGCAGTACTTC. This gives the protein CASSRGSTYEQYF.

The CDR3 loop reads CASSGGKGQFYEQYF. The CDR3 nucleotides are TGTGCCAGCAGTGGGGGAAAAGGACAGTTCTACGAGCAGTACTTC. V usage is TRBV2 and J usage is TRBJ2-7; D might be TRBD1 (6 bases). Trimming left V 4 bases short and J 3 bases short, with 16 bases between. Per the germline V gene, CDR1 is SNHLY and CDR2 is FYNNEI. The CDR3 is 15 amino acids.

This clone appeared a few times. The chain links TRBV9 to TRBJ1-4, with D uncertain. CDR1 and CDR2 from the germline V gene are SGDLS and YYNGEE. V was pared by 0 bases and J by 6 bases, with 12 bases between. There are 15 residues in the CDR3. The CDR3 DNA reads TGTGCCAGCAGCGTAGTTGACTCCCCGGATGAAAAACTGTTTTTT. Encoded protein: CASSVVDSPDEKLFF.

This chain joins TRBV27 and TRBJ1-1; no definite D call. Germline CDR1 reads MNHEY; CDR2 reads SMNVEV (reference sequence). The germline V and J ends were trimmed by 2 bases and 0 bases, with 7 bases remaining between them. The CDR3 covers 14 residues. The chain's CDR3 is CASSLTAVNTEAFF. In DNA form, the CDR3 reads TGTGCCAGCAGTTTAACAGCTGTGAACACTGAAGCTTTCTTT.

This clone was counted a few times. The CDR3 coding sequence is TGTGCCAGTAGTGGGAGAACCGGGACAACATATAATTCACCCCTCCACTTT. This translates into CASSGRTGTTYNSPLHF. The chain combines TRBV19 with TRBJ1-6, with D possibly matching TRBD1 (6 bases). This CDR3 is built from 17 residues. The germline V and J ends were trimmed by 5 bases and 4 bases, with 18 bases remaining between them. The germline V gene has CDR1 LNHDA and CDR2 SQIVND (reference sequence).

The sample holds a few counts of this clone. CDR3 sequence reads: CASGIQGGGNTIYF. DNA of the CDR3: TGTGCCAGCGGGATTCAGGGTGGCGGAAACACCATATATTTT. The chain combines TRBV6-5 with TRBJ1-3; maybe TRBD1 (5 bases). This CDR3 is built from 14 residues. The germline V and J ends were trimmed by 8 bases and 4 bases, with 15 bases remaining between them. Germline V gives CDR1 MNHEY, CDR2 SVGAGI.

The V gene is TRBV11-2, the J gene TRBJ2-1; unclear D gene. Germline V gene lookup returns CDR1 SGHAT and CDR2 FQNNGV. The CDR3 is made up of 11 amino acids. Trimming cost V 5 bases and J 10 bases, with 9 bases left between them. Here the CDR3 reads CASSQNREQFF. The DNA for the CDR3 is TGTGCCAGCAGCCAAAACAGAGAGCAGTTCTTC.

The V call is TRBV28, the J call TRBJ1-3; 7 positions agree with TRBD1. CDR1 is MDHEN and CDR2 is SYDVKM in the germline V gene. The CDR3 consists of 16 residues. With 3 bases clipped from V and 0 bases from J, the junction kept 5 bases outside the gene matches. Written as DNA, the CDR3 is TGTGCCAGCAGTTTCGGGACAGCGAGCTCTGGAAACACCATATATTTT. This translates into CASSFGTASSGNTIYF.

The chain couples TRBV6-5 to TRBJ1-5; D is undetermined. Germline CDR1 is MNHEY and CDR2 is SVGAGI. The CDR3 runs to 14 residues. V was pared by 8 bases and J by 1 base, with 12 bases between. CDR3 bases: TGTGCCAGCCGAACTGGCGGCAGCAATCAGCCCCAGCATTTT. It codes for CASRTGGSNQPQHF.

This rearrangement joins TRBV6-6 to TRBJ2-5; 7 nucleotides align to TRBD1. Germline CDR1 and CDR2: MNHNY and SVGAGI (reference sequence). The V segment lost 6 bases and the J segment 0 bases; nucleotides outside the gene matches: 7. The length of the CDR3 is 15 residues. The CDR3 protein is CASRDGTAYQETQYF. In DNA form, the CDR3 reads TGTGCCAGCAGGGACGGGACAGCGTACCAAGAGACCCAGTACTTC.

This clone was seen more than once but under ten times. This chain connects TRBV4-3 to TRBJ1-1; TRBD1 agrees at 7 bases. The CDR3 covers 15 residues. After removal of 1 base from V and 4 bases from J, the junction contained 6 bases not matched to a gene. Germline V gene data show CDR1 as LGHNA and CDR2 as YSLEER. In nucleotides, the CDR3 is TGCGCCAGCAGCCAAGCCGCAGGGGGAGGCACTGAAGCTTTCTTT. Its translation: CASSQAAGGGTEAFF.